This T cell receptor (beta chain) was identified during a study of cytomegalovirus exposure and HLA in healthy donors. In the case of this clone: Its antigen is currently unknown.

The study ran its PCR with 60 Vbeta and 13 Jbeta primers. Assay used: immunoSEQ multiplex PCR; TCRdb lists only in-frame clones, some missing. The sample records over 95,000 clones, around 77% being singletons. Trimming stripped 4 bases from V and 8 bases from J, with 9 bases between. The CDR3 length is 12 residues. Germline-derived CDR1 and CDR2 are SGHVS and FNYEAQ. Findings and caveats of the study: HLA alleles were associated with 15,000 to 20,000 TCR beta sequences in a later analysis at 0.05 false discovery rate. Rarity marked most TCR sequences, yet some public TCRs occurred in many donors.

The origin of this receptor is a female donor in good health and CMV-seronegative. The sample consisted of PBMCs. V and J are TRBV7-6 and TRBJ2-1, with D maybe TRBD1 (6 bases). Here the CDR3 reads CASSSGAYEQFF. The CDR3 bases are TGTGCCAGCAGCTCAGGGGCGTATGAGCAGTTCTTC. The variable domain in full, completed from reference TRBV7-6 and TRBJ2-1, reads GAGVSQSPRYKVTKRGQDVALRCDPISGHVSLYWYRQALGQGPEFLTYFNYEAQQDKSGLPNDRFSAERPEGSISTLTIQRTEQRDSAMYRCASSSGAYEQFFGPGTRLTVL.